These 8 T cell receptor beta chains were all obtained from the same sample, sequenced in a study of shared clonotypes between healthy human individuals. Only in-frame clones appear in the TCRdb table, and some are missing; sequencing was by immunoSEQ multiplex PCR. The sample contains around 980,000 clones, about 80% of which appear only once. The sample comprised memory CD4+ T cells from PBMCs. Subset: CD45RA-negative fraction. These receptor sequences come from a man aged 18-30 years in good health. Some clones in this sample may be carry-over from other donors' samples.

The rearrangement uses TRBV30 and TRBJ1-1; unclear D gene. The length of the CDR3 is 13 residues. The germline CDR1 and CDR2 sequences are GTSNPN and SVGIG (reference sequence). Trimming took off 3 bases at V and 2 bases at J, with 10 bases between the two ends. The CDR3 coding sequence is TGTGCCTGGAGGTATTCCACAAACACTGAAGCTTTCTTT. Its protein product is CAWRYSTNTEAFF. Filled out from reference TRBV30 and TRBJ1-1, the complete variable domain reads SQTIHQWPATLVQPVGSPLSLECTVEGTSNPNLYWYRQAAGRGLQLLFYSVGIGQISSEVPQNLSASRPQDRQFILSSKKLLLSDSGFYLCAWRYSTNTEAFFGQGTRLTVV.

V usage is TRBV6-6 and J usage is TRBJ1-2; possibly TRBD1 for D (6 bases). Germline V gene sequence: CDR1 MNHNY, CDR2 SVGAGI (reference sequence). The CDR3 has 14 amino acids. Trimming cost V 4 bases and J 3 bases, with 12 bases left between them. The CDR3 DNA follows: TGTGCCAGCAGTTCCTCACAGGGTGACTATGGCTACACCTTC. It encodes CASSSSQGDYGYTF.

This chain joins TRBV27 and TRBJ2-2, with D perhaps matching TRBD1 (6 bases). Germline loops: CDR1 MNHEY, CDR2 SMNVEV (reference sequence). V lost 8 bases, J lost 5 bases, and 12 bases lay in between. The CDR3 covers 13 residues. The CDR3 loop is CASCTGSTGELFF. In DNA form, the CDR3 reads TGTGCCAGCTGCACAGGGTCGACCGGGGAGCTGTTTTTT.

The J gene is TRBJ1-3, the V gene TRBV30; no clear D gene. The CDR3 is 12 amino acids. Germline CDR1 and CDR2: GTSNPN and SVGIG (reference sequence). Trimming cost V 1 base and J 1 base, with 2 bases left between them. The CDR3 sequence: CAWSESGNTIYF. The CDR3 bases are TGTGCCTGGAGTGAATCTGGAAACACCATATATTTT.

This chain links TRBV28 with TRBJ2-5; 8 bases map to TRBD2. Germline V CDR1 and CDR2: MDHEN, SYDVKM. The ends lost 3 bases at V and 2 bases at J; junction bases unmatched: 5. This CDR3 is built from 15 residues. The CDR3 DNA reads as TGTGCCAGCAGTTTTGACGGGAGGGTACAAGAGACCCAGTACTTC. Translated: CASSFDGRVQETQYF.

The gene calls are TRBV25-1 and TRBJ2-7, with a tentative D call TRBD2 (5 bases). The CDR3 extends over 14 amino acids. V dropped 3 bases and J dropped 1 base, with 10 bases sitting between them. Germline CDR1 and CDR2: MGHDK and SYGVNS. In DNA form, the CDR3 reads TGTGCCAGCAGTGACTCGACGGGATCCTACGAGCAGTACTTC. This sequence encodes CASSDSTGSYEQYF.

V gene TRBV27 combines with J gene TRBJ1-2; 7 nucleotides line up with TRBD1. The CDR3 runs to 15 residues. Germline V gene sequence: CDR1 MNHEY, CDR2 SMNVEV (reference sequence). The V and J ends lost 6 bases and 5 bases, in that order; junction bases with no gene match: 12. DNA of the CDR3: TGTGCCAGCAGCTGGACAGGAGCCCCGGGGTATGGCTACACCTTC. It is translated as CASSWTGAPGYGYTF.

The V call is TRBV27, the J call TRBJ2-4; TRBD1 is a possible D gene (6 bases). The V gene's germline CDR1 is MNHEY and CDR2 SMNVEV (reference sequence). CDR3 length: 16 residues. With 5 bases removed from V and 3 bases from J, the gap between germline ends came to 17 bases. The CDR3 here is CASSPTGTPNKNIQYF. CDR3 bases: TGTGCCAGCAGTCCGACCGGGACACCCAACAAAAACATTCAGTACTTC.